This T cell receptor (beta chain) was sequenced during a study of vaccination effects on CD4 cells after COVID-19. Whole-study results and caveats: Infection-derived and vaccine-derived clones contracted markedly late after vaccination.

Sequencing was performed with immunoSEQ multiplex PCR; in TCRdb, only in-frame clones are kept and a portion is missing. The sample gives around 25,000 clones, 72% of which show up once; about 10% is in the top ten. On this clone: Antigen: not known.

V lost 2 bases and J lost 5, with 10 bases in between. CDR1 and CDR2 from the germline V gene are SGHRS and YFSETQ. The CDR3 sequence is 13 residues long. In the ViraFEST assay, antigen-specific CD4+ clonotypes were identified by expansion after peptide-pool stimulation. Subsequent to a culture period of more than 8 days, CD4+ T cells were isolated. Nucleocapsid antibodies stayed negative before and after vaccination, showing no earlier SARS-CoV-2 infection. In the cultures, half the medium was exchanged for IL-2 medium on days 3 and 7. The chain employs TRBV5-1 and TRBJ2-5; no clear D gene. The TCR originated in a human donor who received a COVID-19 vaccine. Here the sequenced sample was CD4+ T cells from PBMCs cultured with SARS-CoV-2 spike peptides, taken before COVID-19 vaccination. CDR3: CASSLGVEETQYF. In DNA, the CDR3 is TGCGCCAGCAGCTTAGGAGTGGAGGAGACCCAGTACTTC.